This paragraph reports one T cell receptor beta chain. Its antigen is currently unknown. The sample originates from a study of Ad26.COV2.S vaccination and SARS-CoV-2 variants. Across the whole study: Ad26.COV2.S shots went into the muscle once or twice, 56 days apart. Study-level findings and limits: Recipients of either vaccine or placebo displayed similar breadth of non-spike TCRs. Compared with placebo recipients, vaccine recipients had higher spike-specific TCR breadth. Reportedly, after vaccination the spike-specific CD8+ and CD4+ T cell responses displayed substantial breadth.

Documented treatment: roughly 19 received Ad26.COV2.S at low or high dose, single or two shots; 5 received placebo; per-sample allocation not given. Sampling was performed 63 days after the first vaccine or placebo injection. CDR1 and CDR2 (germline): LGHDT, YNNKEL (reference sequence). The CDR3 extends over 14 amino acids. Trimming stripped 5 bases from V and 3 bases from J, with 10 bases between. Sequencing was performed with immunoSEQ multiplex PCR; in TCRdb, only in-frame clones are kept and a portion is missing. The table lists roughly 400,000 clones, around 92% of them singletons. The origin of this receptor is a person aged 18-65 years who received the Ad26.COV2.S COVID-19 vaccine or a placebo. This chain uses TRBV3-1 (or the pseudogene TRBV3-2) with TRBJ1-4; D might be TRBD1 (5 bases). The sample was peripheral blood, taken in a trial of Ad26.COV2.S vaccine versus placebo. CDR3 residues: CASSYGQPNEKLFF. The CDR3 nucleotides are TGTGCCAGCAGCTACGGACAACCTAATGAAAAACTGTTTTTT.